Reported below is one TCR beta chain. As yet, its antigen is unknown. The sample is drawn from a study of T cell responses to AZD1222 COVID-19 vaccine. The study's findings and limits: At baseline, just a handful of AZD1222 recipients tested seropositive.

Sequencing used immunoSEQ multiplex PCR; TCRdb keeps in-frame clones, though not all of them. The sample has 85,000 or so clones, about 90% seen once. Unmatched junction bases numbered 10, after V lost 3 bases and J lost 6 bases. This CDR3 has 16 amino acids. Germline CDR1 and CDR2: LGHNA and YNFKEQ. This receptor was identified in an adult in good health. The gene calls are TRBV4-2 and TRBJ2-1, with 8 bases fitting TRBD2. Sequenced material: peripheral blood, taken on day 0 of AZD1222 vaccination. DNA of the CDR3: TGTGCCAGCAGCCACGATGTAGCGGGAACCGGCAATGAGCAGTTCTTC. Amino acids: CASSHDVAGTGNEQFF.